This TCR beta chain was observed in a study of beta chain features in type 1 diabetes. Study observations and caveats: Any PCR bias toward short templates would affect both groups alike.

In its sample, this clone was seen a few times. Its antigen is not known. Isolated RNA was reverse transcribed in full, so expressed TCRB transcripts were sequenced. The method was immunoSEQ multiplex PCR; TCRdb's version includes in-frame clones alone and lacks a portion of them. The repertoire holds 350,000 to 400,000 clones, with about 15% as singletons. The CDR3 loop spans 15 amino acids. Germline-derived CDR1 and CDR2 are MGHDK and SYGVNS. Trimming pared 0 bases from V and 8 bases from J, leaving 16 bases between. This TCR came from a woman in her late teens or twenties in good health. Input material: naive CD4+ T cells from blood. The chain is built from TRBV25-1 and TRBJ1-2, with a weak D call TRBD1 (5 bases). The CDR3 sequence: CASSEYGGGIKGYTF. In nucleotides, the CDR3 is TGTGCCAGCAGTGAATATGGGGGAGGGATAAAGGGCTACACCTTC.